This TCR beta chain appears in the sequencing data of a study of shared clonotypes between healthy human individuals. The material for each subset, its genomic DNA, was split evenly across several immunoSEQ plates. The repertoire was sequenced with immunoSEQ multiplex PCR; TCRdb's copy has only in-frame clones and lacks some. The table has some 800,000 clones, more than 85% seen once. Regarding the study as a whole: Naive subsets generally had larger estimated richness than memory subsets.

The germline V gene has CDR1 LNHDA and CDR2 SQIVND (reference sequence). Trimming stripped 9 bases from V and 8 bases from J, with 16 bases between. This CDR3 has 12 residues. With respect to this clone: The antigen is undetermined.

Selected positively for CCR7 and CD45RO-negative, naive CD8 cells excluded terminally differentiated effector memory CD45RA+ cells. The clonotype comes from a man aged 30 to 39 in good health. The sample was naive CD8+ T cells sorted from blood. This sequence joins TRBV19 and TRBJ1-1; D might be TRBD1 (6 bases). The CDR3 loop reads CASSTGTIEAFF. The CDR3 DNA sequence: TGTGCCAGCTCGACCGGGACAATCGAAGCTTTCTTT.